This entry features one TCR beta chain sequence. It has no known antigen specificity. A much larger clone differs from this one at a single base, so this may be a read error. This entry is derived from a study of neurological immune-mediated disorders (dated by TCRdb to about 2019). Regarding the research as a whole: Peripheral blood TCR-beta repertoires from HTLV-I-associated myelopathy (HAM/TSP) patients, multiple sclerosis patients and healthy controls were compared by UMI-based sequencing. The cohort included 60 to 70 subjects: about 15 with HAM/TSP, about 35 with multiple sclerosis, and about 20 healthy controls. Each longitudinal HAM/TSP and healthy donor was sampled at 3 time-points spaced at about 3-45 month intervals. Longitudinal samples, technical triplicates and paired sorted CD4+ and CD8+ T-cell subsets, alongside PBMC samples, were included among the roughly 100 TCR-beta libraries.

The time point label on this specimen signifies: longitudinal time-point 3. Libraries from unsorted PBMCs were made from 2 million PBMCs kept in RNAlater at -80 degrees C until RNA extraction. Peripheral blood was subjected to Ficoll-Hypaque density gradient centrifugation to isolate PBMCs, which were then cryopreserved in liquid nitrogen. Study-level results and caveats: The highest TCR clonal expansion was observed in HAM/TSP patients, whereas the lowest was observed in MS patients, even when compared with healthy controls. Expanded clones from different subjects shared no identical CDR3 amino acid sequences, which suggests that TCR-beta repertoires were private in all groups.

cDNA was synthesized by template-switch 5'RACE using a primer with a 10-nucleotide random unique molecular identifier that tagged each TCR transcript. Each sequencing run produced over 180 million TCR-beta sequences covering 15-18 subjects. The RNeasy kit was used to extract total RNA. The KAPA Real-time Library Amplification kit was used to amplify TCR-beta VDJ regions with primers targeting the TCR constant region and the 5'RACE anchor. Sample indexes and Illumina adaptors were added in a first PCR, after which library yield was increased in a second PCR. After Ampure bead purification, the TCR product of roughly 650 bp was size-selected on a 2% E-gel SizeSelection system. Before pooling, library quality was checked on a Bioanalyzer, concentration was measured with Qubit, and libraries were quantified with the Kapa Library Quantification kit. Libraries were sequenced paired-end 2 x 150 bp on an Illumina HiSeq 2500. To increase sequence diversity, about 23-32% phiX was spiked into each library pool. The study's processing was this. Quality-filtered reads were processed with the UMI-based MiGEC pipeline, and over 75% of raw TCR sequences were removed by the MiGEC pipeline during error correction. VDJ genes were aligned to IMGT germline references, and clonotypes were defined by unique CDR3 amino acid sequence plus V-J genes. Clonal expansion, Shannon diversity, and CDR3 relatedness (CalcPairwiseDistances, ClusterSamples) were evaluated with VDJtools, and phylogenetic trees were built with CLCbio workbench. Using coefficient-of-variation modelling across technical triplicates, the study counted a clone as expanded if it had at least 8 unique UMIs. The public reads were reprocessed in TCRdb via fastp at Q25 and MiXCR, keeping in-frame beta chains. All rows with the same CDR3 protein become a single entry with the most common DNA and genes. TCRdb, rather than the study authors, made the V and J calls. The sample contains roughly 49,000 distinct CDR3 sequences, about an eighth of them found a single time. The leading ten clones occupy approximately 10% of the sample.

Inclusive of the bounding cysteine and phenylalanine, the CDR3 is 12 residues long. The sequence is cut down to CDR3 DNA, 36 bases in frame from base 1. The germline V gene provides CDR1 SNHLY and CDR2 FYNNEI. The sequencing input was PBMCs. This TCR was recovered from a male donor with HTLV-1-associated myelopathy (HAM/TSP). The sequence is built from TRBV2 and TRBJ2-7; TRBD2 lines up with 7 middle nucleotides. Here is the DNA: TGTGCCAGCTCTCAAGCGGGGTGTAATGCGGGCTTC. It is translated as CASSQAGCNAGF.